This T cell receptor (beta chain) emerged from a study of blood T cells in healthy people across ages. Combining a sample-barcoded 5' primer with a J-beta primer mix, a second PCR ran for roughly 6 to 12 cycles. With 12 random nucleotides, a template-switch adaptor tagged each individual cDNA molecule. Using its own MiXCR run on the 5' RACE reads, TCRdb lists one record per CDR3 protein. Of some 930,000 distinct CDR3 sequences in the sample, 29% were seen once. This clonotype has just a few counts. CDR3 size: 15 residues. CDR1 is MGHRA, CDR2 YSYEKL, per germline. V was trimmed by 4 bases and J by 4 bases, leaving 17 bases between them. These sequences were also reported in another study, on T cells of mothers and their children. Turning to that study: A few healthy Caucasian mothers served as donors, and their six children did as well. No persistent microchimeric T cell clones were detected at approximately 90 clones per million clonotypes sensitivity.

This sequence joins TRBV4-1 and TRBJ2-7; TRBD1 or TRBD2 may be the D gene (5 bases each). Specimen: blood. The TCR comes from a woman between 40 and 50 years old in good health. This chain's CDR3 is CASSPSGGSRYEQYF. The CDR3 bases are TGCGCCAGCAGCCCTTCTGGGGGTTCGAGATACGAGCAGTACTTC.